Described below is a single T cell receptor beta chain sequence and its context. Its cognate antigen is unknown. The source of the sample is a study of cytomegalovirus exposure and HLA in healthy donors. The primer mix had 60 Vbeta and 13 Jbeta primers. Profiled with immunoSEQ multiplex PCR; TCRdb holds only in-frame clones, not every one. The sample carries some 130,000 clones, around 83% recorded once. CDR1 is LNHDA and CDR2 is SQIVND in the germline V gene (reference sequence). The CDR3 extends over 13 amino acids. V lost 4 bases and J 3 bases, leaving 7 bases between the germline ends. At sampling all donors were nominally healthy, likely with unrecorded immune exposures. General study points: TCR beta V- and J-gene trimming, according to a later analysis, was linked to a missense DCLRE1C variant.

This sequence joins TRBV19 and TRBJ2-1; D gene uncertain. Sequencing used PBMCs. The sequence was obtained from a male donor in good health and CMV-seropositive. The chain's CDR3 is CASSTLLYNEQFF. The CDR3 region has the DNA TGTGCCAGTAGTACACTCCTCTACAATGAGCAGTTCTTC.